This entry describes one T cell receptor (beta chain). Its antigen is not known. Clones were sequenced by immunoSEQ multiplex PCR, and TCRdb holds only the in-frame ones, with some missing. The sample contains some 97,000 clones, more than 85% of which appear only once. V lost 1 base, J lost 9 bases, and 7 bases lay in between. The CDR3 length is 13 residues. The V gene's germline CDR1 is SGHTA and CDR2 FQGNSA. This specimen belongs to a study of graft-versus-host responses after intestinal transplantation. Study details: In this cohort, recipients had multivisceral, liver-intestinal, or isolated intestinal transplants. Recipients uniformly received anti-thymocyte globulin induction, followed by tacrolimus and steroids for around 3 years.

Points from the study as a whole: Analysis identified GvH clones in recipient marrow, with some appearing first in ileum or blood. Peak GvH clone levels in circulation were associated with early post-transplant HvG declines.

The gene calls are TRBV7-2 and TRBJ1-6; D is unresolved. The receptor comes from a human donor who was the organ donor for an intestinal transplant. The sample in question was unstimulated CD4+ T cells sorted from spleen or lymph node cells, obtained before transplant. CDR3 nucleotide sequence: TGTGCCAGCAGCTTAGAGGTGGGTTCACCCCTCCACTTT. Protein: CASSLEVGSPLHF.